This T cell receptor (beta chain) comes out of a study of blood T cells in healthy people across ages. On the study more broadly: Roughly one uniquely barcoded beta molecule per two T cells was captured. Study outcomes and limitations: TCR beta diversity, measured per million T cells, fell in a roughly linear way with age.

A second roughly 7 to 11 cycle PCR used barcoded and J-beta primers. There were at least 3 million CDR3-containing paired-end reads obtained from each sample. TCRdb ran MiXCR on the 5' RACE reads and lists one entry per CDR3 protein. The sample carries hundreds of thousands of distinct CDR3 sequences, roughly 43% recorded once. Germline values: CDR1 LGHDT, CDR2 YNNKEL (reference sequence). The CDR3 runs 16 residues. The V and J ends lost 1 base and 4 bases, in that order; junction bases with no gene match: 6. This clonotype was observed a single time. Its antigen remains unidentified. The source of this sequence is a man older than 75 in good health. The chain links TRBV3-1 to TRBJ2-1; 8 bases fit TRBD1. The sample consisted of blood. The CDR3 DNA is TGTGCCAGCAGCCAAGGTCCCAGGGGGCCATACAATGAGCAGTTCTTC. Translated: CASSQGPRGPYNEQFF.